This TCR beta chain was identified during a study of blood T cell repertoires in COVID-19. Background on the study: The samples span acute and convalescent COVID-19 from the United States, Italy and Spain. The cDNA or gDNA used as material had been derived from T cells, B-cell-depleted T cells, or PBMCs.

Germline values: CDR1 LGHNA, CDR2 YNFKEQ. The germline V and J ends were trimmed by 2 bases and 0 bases, with 11 bases remaining between them. This CDR3 region has 16 residues. Seattle patient enrollment occurred during active infection, with longitudinal follow-up thereafter. Method: immunoSEQ multiplex PCR; TCRdb's copy keeps in-frame clones and lacks some. The sample has around 170,000 clones; roughly 87% are singletons. The sequencing input was peripheral blood. The sequence was collected from a woman in her 70s with COVID-19, enrolled during active disease. The chain has TRBV4-2 and TRBJ1-3, with D possibly TRBD1 on 5 matching bases. The CDR3 here is CASSQNRFSSGNTIYF. CDR3 sequence (DNA): TGTGCCAGCAGCCAAAACAGGTTCAGCTCTGGAAACACCATATATTTT.